The 5 T cell receptor beta chains below were found in one sample sequenced in a study of blood T cell repertoires in COVID-19. Produced via immunoSEQ multiplex PCR; TCRdb's table is partial and in-frame only. The table shows some 120,000 clones, with roughly 90% occurring only once. The source material was peripheral blood. All receptors come from a man aged 50-60 years with COVID-19, enrolled during active disease.

The chain uses TRBV25-1 and TRBJ1-2; 7 bases line up with TRBD1. This CDR3 is 13 amino acids long. The V gene end was trimmed by 4 bases and the J gene end by 7 bases; junction bases not matched to a gene: 6. The germline gives CDR1 MGHDK, CDR2 SYGVNS. CDR3 sequence (DNA): TGTGCCAGCAGTGTTGGGACAGTTGTTGGCTACACCTTC. The encoded protein is CASSVGTVVGYTF.

The chain joins TRBV2 to TRBJ2-3, with 8 bases matching TRBD2. The V gene's germline CDR1 is SNHLY and CDR2 FYNNEI. J lost 1 base, V lost 6 bases, and 3 bases had no gene match. This CDR3 is built from 14 residues. The CDR3 loop is CASRAGVGTDTQYF. DNA for the CDR3: TGTGCCAGCAGAGCGGGAGTTGGCACAGATACGCAGTATTTT.

This chain joins TRBV7-2 and TRBJ2-5, with D maybe TRBD1 (6 bases). The germline gives CDR1 SGHTA, CDR2 FQGNSA. CDR3 length equals 16 residues. The ends were cut back, 1 base at V and 5 bases at J, with 17 bases in the middle. This CDR3 is CASSLGQQGIGETQYF. The CDR3 bases are TGTGCCAGCAGCTTAGGCCAACAGGGCATTGGGGAGACCCAGTACTTC. Full variable domain (rest looked up from reference TRBV7-2 and TRBJ2-5): GAGVSQSPSNKVTEKGKDVELRCDPISGHTALYWYRQSLGQGLEFLIYFQGNSAPDKSGLPSDRFSAERTGGSVSTLTIQRTQQEDSAVYLCASSLGQQGIGETQYFGPGTRLLVL.

Points on this clone: At the DNA level, this CDR3 is encoded by other sequences in the same sample as well. The chain uses TRBV10-3 and TRBJ2-3; 12 bases match TRBD2. The germline V gene has CDR1 ENHRY and CDR2 SYGVKD. J gave up 6 bases and V 0 bases, and 7 bases lay outside the gene matches. The CDR3 covers 17 residues. CDR3 in amino acids: CAISESLAGGPGDTQYF. The CDR3 DNA is TGTGCCATCAGTGAGTCCCTAGCGGGAGGGCCCGGGGATACGCAGTATTTT.

The gene calls are TRBV30 and TRBJ2-7, with 9 bases matching TRBD1. The ends lost 2 bases at V and 6 bases at J; junction bases unmatched: 8. The CDR3 is 14 amino acids. Germline-derived CDR1 and CDR2 are GTSNPN and SVGIG (reference sequence). The CDR3 here is CAWSRPGTGFEQYF. The CDR3 bases are TGTGCCTGGAGTCGTCCCGGGACAGGGTTCGAGCAGTACTTC.